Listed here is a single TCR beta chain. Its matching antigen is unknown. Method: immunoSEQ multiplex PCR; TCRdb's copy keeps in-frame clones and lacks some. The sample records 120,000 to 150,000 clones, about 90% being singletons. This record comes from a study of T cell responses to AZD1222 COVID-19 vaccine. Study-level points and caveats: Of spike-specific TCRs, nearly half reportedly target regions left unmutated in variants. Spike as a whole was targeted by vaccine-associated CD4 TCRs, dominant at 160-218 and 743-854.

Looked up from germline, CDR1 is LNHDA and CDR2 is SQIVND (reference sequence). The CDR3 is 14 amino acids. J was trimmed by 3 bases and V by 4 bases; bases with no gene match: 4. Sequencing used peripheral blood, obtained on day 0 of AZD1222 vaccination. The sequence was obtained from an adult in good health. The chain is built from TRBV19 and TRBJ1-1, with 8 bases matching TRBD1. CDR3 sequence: CASSNTGGDTEAFF. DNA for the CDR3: TGTGCCAGTAGTAACACAGGGGGTGACACTGAAGCTTTCTTT. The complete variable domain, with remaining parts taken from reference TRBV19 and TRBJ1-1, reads DGGITQSPKYLFRKEGQNVTLSCEQNLNHDAMYWYRQDPGQGLRLIYYSQIVNDFQKGDIAEGYSVSREKKESFPLTVTSAQKNPTAFYLCASSNTGGDTEAFFGQGTRLTVV.